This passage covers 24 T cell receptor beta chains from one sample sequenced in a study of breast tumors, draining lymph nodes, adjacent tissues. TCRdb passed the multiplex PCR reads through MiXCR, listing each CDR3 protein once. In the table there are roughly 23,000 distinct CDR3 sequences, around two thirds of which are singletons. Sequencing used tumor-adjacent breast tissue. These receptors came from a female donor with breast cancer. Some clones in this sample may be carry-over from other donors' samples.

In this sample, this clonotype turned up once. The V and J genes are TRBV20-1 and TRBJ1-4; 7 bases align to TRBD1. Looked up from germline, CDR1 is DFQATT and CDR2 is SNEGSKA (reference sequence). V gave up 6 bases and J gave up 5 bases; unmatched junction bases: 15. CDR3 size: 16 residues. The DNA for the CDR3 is TGCAGTGCCGTCAAGGGGGCGGGGTGGGGGAATGAAAAACTGTTTTTT. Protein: CSAVKGAGWGNEKLFF.

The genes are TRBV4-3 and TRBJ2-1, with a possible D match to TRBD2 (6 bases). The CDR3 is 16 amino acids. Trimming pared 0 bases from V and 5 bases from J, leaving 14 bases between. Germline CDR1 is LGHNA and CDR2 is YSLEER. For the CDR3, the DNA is TGCGCCAGCAGCCAAGAAGCCGAGCGGGCCCACAATGAGCAGTTCTTC. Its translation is CASSQEAERAHNEQFF.

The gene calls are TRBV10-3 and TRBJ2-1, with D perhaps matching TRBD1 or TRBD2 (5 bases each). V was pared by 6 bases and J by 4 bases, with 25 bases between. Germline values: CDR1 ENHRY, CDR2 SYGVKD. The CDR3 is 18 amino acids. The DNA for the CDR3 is TGTGCCATCAGAGAATTCGGAGGCCAAGGGACGCTTTACAATGAGCAGTTCTTC. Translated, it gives CAIREFGGQGTLYNEQFF.

The CDR3 region is CSVEPKVTENSNQPQHF. For the CDR3, the DNA is TGCAGCGTGGAGCCTAAGGTGACGGAGAATAGCAATCAGCCCCAGCATTTT. V gene TRBV29-1 combines with J gene TRBJ1-5; D is unresolved. The CDR3 is 17 residues long. Germline CDR1 is SQVTM and CDR2 is ANQGSEA. V lost 6 bases and J lost 0, with 21 bases in between.

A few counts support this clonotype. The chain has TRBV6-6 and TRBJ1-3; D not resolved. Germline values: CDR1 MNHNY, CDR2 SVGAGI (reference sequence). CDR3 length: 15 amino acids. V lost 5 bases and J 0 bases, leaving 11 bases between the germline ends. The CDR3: CASSKDTSSGNTIYF. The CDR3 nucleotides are TGTGCCAGCAGTAAAGACACGAGCTCTGGAAACACCATATATTTT.

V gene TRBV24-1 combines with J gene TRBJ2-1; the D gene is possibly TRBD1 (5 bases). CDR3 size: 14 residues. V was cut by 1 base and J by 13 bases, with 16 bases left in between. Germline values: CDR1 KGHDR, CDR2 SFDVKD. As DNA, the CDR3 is TGTGCCACCAGTGATTTCAGGCAGGGATTGAATCAGTTCTTC. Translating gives CATSDFRQGLNQFF.

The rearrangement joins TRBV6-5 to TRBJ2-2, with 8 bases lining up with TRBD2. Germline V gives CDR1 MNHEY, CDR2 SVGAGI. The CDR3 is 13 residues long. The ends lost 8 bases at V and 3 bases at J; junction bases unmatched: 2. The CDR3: CASERGYTGELFF. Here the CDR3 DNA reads TGTGCCAGCGAGCGGGGGTACACCGGGGAGCTGTTTTTT.

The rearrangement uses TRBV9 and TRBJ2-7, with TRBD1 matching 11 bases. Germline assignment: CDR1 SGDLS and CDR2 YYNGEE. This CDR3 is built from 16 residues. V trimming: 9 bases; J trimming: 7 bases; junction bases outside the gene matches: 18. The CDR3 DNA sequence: TGTGCCATCAATGATCCCGGGGACAGGGGGTTTGTGGAGCAGTACTTC. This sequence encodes CAINDPGDRGFVEQYF. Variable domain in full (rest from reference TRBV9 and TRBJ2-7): DSGVTQTPKHLITATGQRVTLRCSPRSGDLSVYWYQQSLDQGLQFLIQYYNGEERAKGNILERFSAQQFPDLHSELNLSSLELGDSALYFCAINDPGDRGFVEQYFGPGTRLTVT.

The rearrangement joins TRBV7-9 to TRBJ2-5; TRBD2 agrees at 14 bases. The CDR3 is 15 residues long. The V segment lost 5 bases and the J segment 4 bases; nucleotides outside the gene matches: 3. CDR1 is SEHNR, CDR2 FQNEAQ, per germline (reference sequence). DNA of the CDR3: TGTGCCAGCAGCGGACTAGCGGGGGGCGCAGAGACCCAGTACTTC. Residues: CASSGLAGGAETQYF.

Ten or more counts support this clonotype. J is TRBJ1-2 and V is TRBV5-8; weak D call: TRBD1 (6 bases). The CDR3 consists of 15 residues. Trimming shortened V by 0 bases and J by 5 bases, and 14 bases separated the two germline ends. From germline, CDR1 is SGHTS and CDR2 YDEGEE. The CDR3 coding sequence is TGTGCCAGCAGCTTGGGGGCAGGGGCTGCATATGGCTACACCTTC. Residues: CASSLGAGAAYGYTF.

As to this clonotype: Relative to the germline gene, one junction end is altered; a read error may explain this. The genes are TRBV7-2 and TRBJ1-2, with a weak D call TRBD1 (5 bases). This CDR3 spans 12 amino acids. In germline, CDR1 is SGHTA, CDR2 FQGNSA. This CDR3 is CASSPRGGGNSF. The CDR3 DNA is TGTGCCAGCAGCCCGCGCGGGGGAGGCAATTCATTC. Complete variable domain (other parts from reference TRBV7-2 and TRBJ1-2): GAGVSQSPSNKVTEKGKDVELRCDPISGHTALYWYRQSLGQGLEFLIYFQGNSAPDKSGLPSDRFSAERTGGSVSTLTIQRTQQEDSAVYLCASSPRGGGNSFGSGTRLTVV.

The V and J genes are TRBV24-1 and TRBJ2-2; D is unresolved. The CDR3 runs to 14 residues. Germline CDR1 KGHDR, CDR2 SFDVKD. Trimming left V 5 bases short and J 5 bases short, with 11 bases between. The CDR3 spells CATSARARTGELFF. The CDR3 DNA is TGTGCCACCAGTGCTCGGGCCCGAACCGGGGAGCTGTTTTTT.

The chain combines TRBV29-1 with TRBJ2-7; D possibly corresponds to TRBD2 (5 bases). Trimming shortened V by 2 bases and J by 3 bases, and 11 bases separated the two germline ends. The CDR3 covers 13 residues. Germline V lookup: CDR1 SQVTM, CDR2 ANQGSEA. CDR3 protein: CSVERGSGYEQYF. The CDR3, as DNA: TGCAGCGTTGAAAGAGGGAGTGGCTACGAGCAGTACTTC.

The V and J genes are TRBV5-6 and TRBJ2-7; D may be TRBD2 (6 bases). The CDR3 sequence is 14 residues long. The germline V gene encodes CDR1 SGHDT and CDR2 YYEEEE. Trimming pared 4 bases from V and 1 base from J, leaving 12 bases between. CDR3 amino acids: CASSEGLASYEQYF. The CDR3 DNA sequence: TGTGCCAGCAGCGAGGGACTTGCATCCTACGAGCAGTACTTC.

The CDR3 bases are TGCAGTGCTAGAGATTGGGGGGGGCACACTCAGCCCCAGCATTTT. Translating it yields CSARDWGGHTQPQHF. This chain connects TRBV20-1 to TRBJ1-5; D possibly corresponds to TRBD1 (6 bases). The germline gives CDR1 DFQATT, CDR2 SNEGSKA (reference sequence). The CDR3 is 15 amino acids. Trimming shortened V by 0 bases and J by 6 bases, and 15 bases separated the two germline ends.

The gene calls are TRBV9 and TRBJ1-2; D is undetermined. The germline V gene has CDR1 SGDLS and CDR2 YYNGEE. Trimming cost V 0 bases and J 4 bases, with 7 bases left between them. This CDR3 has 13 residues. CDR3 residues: CASSVVEGYGYTF. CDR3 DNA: TGTGCCAGCAGCGTAGTCGAGGGCTATGGCTACACCTTC.

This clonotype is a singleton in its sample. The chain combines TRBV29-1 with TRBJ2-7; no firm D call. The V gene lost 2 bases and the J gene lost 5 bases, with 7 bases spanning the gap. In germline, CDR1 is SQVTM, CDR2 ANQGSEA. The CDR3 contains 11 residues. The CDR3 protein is CSVEQDHEQYF. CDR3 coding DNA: TGCAGCGTTGAACAGGACCACGAGCAGTACTTC.

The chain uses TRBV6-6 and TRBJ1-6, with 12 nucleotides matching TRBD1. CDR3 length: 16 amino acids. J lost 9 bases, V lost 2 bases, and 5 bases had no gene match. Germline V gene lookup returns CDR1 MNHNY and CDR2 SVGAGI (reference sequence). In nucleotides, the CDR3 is TGTGCCAGCAGTTACGGGACAGGGGGCCGGGTTTCACCCCTCCACTTT. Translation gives CASSYGTGGRVSPLHF.

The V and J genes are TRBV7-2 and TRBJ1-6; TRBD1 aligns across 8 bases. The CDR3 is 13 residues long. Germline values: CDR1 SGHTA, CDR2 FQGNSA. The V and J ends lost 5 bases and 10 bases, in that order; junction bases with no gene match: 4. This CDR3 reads CASSDRGGSPLHF. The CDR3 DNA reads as TGTGCCAGCAGCGACAGGGGTGGGTCACCCCTCCACTTT. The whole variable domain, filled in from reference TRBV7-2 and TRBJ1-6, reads GAGVSQSPSNKVTEKGKDVELRCDPISGHTALYWYRQSLGQGLEFLIYFQGNSAPDKSGLPSDRFSAERTGGSVSTLTIQRTQQEDSAVYLCASSDRGGSPLHFGNGTRLTVT.

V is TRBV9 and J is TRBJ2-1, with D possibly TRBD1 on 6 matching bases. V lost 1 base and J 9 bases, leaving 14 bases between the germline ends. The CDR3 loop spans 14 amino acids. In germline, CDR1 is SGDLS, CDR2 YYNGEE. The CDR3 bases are TGTGCCAGCAGCGTAATCCCAGGGGCGGGTGAGCAGTTCTTC. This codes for CASSVIPGAGEQFF.

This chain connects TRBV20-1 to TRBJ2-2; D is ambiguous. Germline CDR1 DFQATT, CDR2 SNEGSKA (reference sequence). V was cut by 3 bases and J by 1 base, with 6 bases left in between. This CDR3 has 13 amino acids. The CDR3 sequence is CSARLGNTGELFF. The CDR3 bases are TGCAGTGCTAGGTTGGGGAACACCGGGGAGCTGTTTTTT.

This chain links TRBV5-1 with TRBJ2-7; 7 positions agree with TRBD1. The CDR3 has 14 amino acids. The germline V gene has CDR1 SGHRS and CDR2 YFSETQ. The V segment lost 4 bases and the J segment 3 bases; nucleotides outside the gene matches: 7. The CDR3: CASSLRQGSYEQYF. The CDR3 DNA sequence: TGCGCCAGCAGCCTCAGACAGGGTAGCTACGAGCAGTACTTC.

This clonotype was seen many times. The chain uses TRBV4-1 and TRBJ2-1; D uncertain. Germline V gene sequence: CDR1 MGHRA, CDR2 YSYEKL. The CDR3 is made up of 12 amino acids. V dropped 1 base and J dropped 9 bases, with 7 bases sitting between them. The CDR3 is CASSQVFGEQFF. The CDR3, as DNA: TGCGCCAGCAGCCAAGTTTTCGGTGAGCAGTTCTTC.

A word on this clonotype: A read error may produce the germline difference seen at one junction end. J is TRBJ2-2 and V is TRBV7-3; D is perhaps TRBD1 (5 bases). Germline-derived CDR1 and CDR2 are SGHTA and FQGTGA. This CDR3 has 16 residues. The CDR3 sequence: CASSLSSAGNPGELFF. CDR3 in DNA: TGTGCCAGCAGCTTATCCTCCGCAGGGAACCCCGGGGAGCTGTTTTTT.